Shown below are 14 T cell receptor beta chains from a single sample sequenced in a study of response to subunit inactivated influenza vaccine. Each CDR3 protein gets one entry after TCRdb re-called the RT-PCR reads with MiXCR. The table lists about 540,000 distinct CDR3 sequences, about 15% of them singletons. The specimen was PBMCs from blood, collected roughly 12 days after vaccination. All receptors come from a man in his fifties or sixties who received an inactivated influenza vaccine.

This clonotype was recorded at least ten times. The genes are TRBV5-5 and TRBJ2-6, with D possibly TRBD2 on 6 matching bases. Germline V gives CDR1 SGHKS, CDR2 YYEKEE (reference sequence). V lost 3 bases, J lost 3 bases, and 13 bases lay in between. The CDR3 spans 16 residues. CDR3 loop: CASSSLGGDGANVLTF. CDR3 DNA sequence: TGTGCCAGCAGCTCCCTCGGAGGGGATGGGGCCAACGTCCTGACTTTC.

This chain links TRBV4-3 with TRBJ1-2, with a weak D call TRBD1 (5 bases). The CDR3 spans 13 residues. Germline CDR1 and CDR2: LGHNA and YSLEER. V lost 1 base and J lost 8, with 11 bases in between. The CDR3 coding sequence is TGCGCCAGCAGCCAAGGGGACTTGTGGGGCTACACCTTC. Protein sequence: CASSQGDLWGYTF.

In its sample, this clonotype was seen a few times. This chain uses TRBV15 with TRBJ2-3; 9 positions match TRBD1. Trimming cost V 5 bases and J 3 bases; bases outside gene matches: 6. The CDR3 length is 15 residues. Per germline, CDR1 LNHNV and CDR2 YYDKDF (reference sequence). The CDR3 region is CATSSRQGDTDTQYF. As DNA, the CDR3 is TGTGCCACCAGCTCTCGACAGGGGGATACAGATACGCAGTATTTT.

The chain has TRBV20-1 and TRBJ2-7; 7 bases map to TRBD2. CDR1 and CDR2 (germline): DFQATT, SNEGSKA (reference sequence). CDR3 length: 12 amino acids. The CDR3 spells CSRRGLSYEQYF. CDR3 nucleotides: TGCAGCCGAAGGGGACTATCCTACGAGCAGTACTTC.

This clonotype was detected a few times. This chain's CDR3 is CASSLWLAGAYEQFF. CDR3 in DNA: TGTGCCAGCAGTTTATGGTTAGCGGGTGCCTATGAGCAGTTCTTC. The chain employs TRBV28 and TRBJ2-1, with 7 positions matching TRBD2. The germline V gene encodes CDR1 MDHEN and CDR2 SYDVKM. V lost 0 bases to trimming and J lost 8 bases; unmatched junction nucleotides: 7. The CDR3 spans 15 residues.

V is TRBV2 and J is TRBJ2-7; a possible D gene is TRBD1 (6 bases). Trimming removed 6 bases from V and 3 bases from J, with 12 bases in between. The CDR3 spans 13 residues. Germline V gene lookup returns CDR1 SNHLY and CDR2 FYNNEI. The CDR3 sequence is CASRHRDNYEQYF. In nucleotides, the CDR3 is TGTGCCAGCAGACACCGGGACAACTACGAGCAGTACTTC.

This clonotype was detected a few times. This chain connects TRBV20-1 to TRBJ2-2, with D possibly TRBD1 on 5 matching bases. In germline, CDR1 is DFQATT, CDR2 SNEGSKA (reference sequence). V was clipped by 6 bases and J by 1 base, with 15 bases between them. There are 15 residues in the CDR3. This CDR3 is CSASGRVKNTGELFF. The CDR3 region has the DNA TGCAGTGCCTCGGGCAGGGTAAAGAACACCGGGGAGCTGTTTTTT.

The table lists this clonotype with many counts. The V and J genes are TRBV5-1 and TRBJ1-2, with 9 bases lining up with TRBD1. V lost 0 bases to trimming and J lost 2 bases; unmatched junction nucleotides: 2. The germline CDR1 and CDR2 sequences are SGHRS and YFSETQ. This CDR3 spans 15 amino acids. The CDR3 region is CASSLGGTGNYGYTF. The CDR3 DNA follows: TGCGCCAGCAGCTTGGGGGGGACAGGGAACTATGGCTACACCTTC.

This clonotype was seen at least ten times. The chain has TRBV12-3 or TRBV12-4 and TRBJ2-7; 7 nucleotides line up with TRBD1. The J segment lost 3 bases and the V segment lost 5 bases, leaving 4 bases of the junction unmatched. This CDR3 comprises 13 residues. CDR3 region: CASSPRDSYEQYF. The CDR3 DNA reads as TGTGCCAGCAGTCCCCGGGACAGCTACGAGCAGTACTTC.

At least ten counts were recorded for this clonotype. The rearrangement uses TRBV5-1 and TRBJ2-5; maybe TRBD2 (6 bases). The V end lost 6 bases, the J end lost 1 base, and 19 bases lay between the germline ends. CDR1 is SGHRS, CDR2 YFSETQ, per germline. The CDR3 contains 16 residues. Here the CDR3 DNA reads TGCGCCAGCACCCCCGGGGCGGGGTTCTCCCAAGAGACCCAGTACTTC. This sequence encodes CASTPGAGFSQETQYF.

This clonotype was picked up many times. V is TRBV7-2 and J is TRBJ2-7; D unclear. CDR3 length: 13 residues. The V gene's germline CDR1 is SGHTA and CDR2 FQGNSA. Trimming took 5 bases from V and 0 from J, leaving 8 bases between them. In DNA form, the CDR3 reads TGTGCCAGCAGCGCGAACCCCTCCTACGAGCAGTACTTC. This gives the protein CASSANPSYEQYF.

V usage is TRBV20-1 and J usage is TRBJ2-7, with 11 bases fitting TRBD1. The CDR3 runs to 15 residues. Germline CDR1 is DFQATT and CDR2 is SNEGSKA (reference sequence). After removal of 5 bases from V and 3 bases from J, the junction contained 9 bases not matched to a gene. CDR3 sequence: CSAHARDRGFYEQYF. DNA for the CDR3: TGCAGTGCTCATGCCAGGGACAGGGGGTTCTACGAGCAGTACTTC.

This clonotype was counted between two and nine times. The chain has TRBV9 and TRBJ2-7, with 8 bases matching TRBD2. With V trimmed by 2 bases and J by 0 bases, 7 bases remained unmatched. Germline V gives CDR1 SGDLS, CDR2 YYNGEE. The CDR3 sequence is 16 residues long. The CDR3 loop is CASSVSGESTSYEQYF. The CDR3, as DNA: TGTGCCAGCAGCGTTAGCGGGGAGTCGACCTCCTACGAGCAGTACTTC.

This chain connects TRBV7-9 to TRBJ2-1; 8 positions agree with TRBD1. The V and J ends lost 6 bases and 6 bases, in that order; junction bases with no gene match: 7. From germline, CDR1 is SEHNR and CDR2 FQNEAQ (reference sequence). The CDR3 loop spans 14 amino acids. CDR3 region: CASSKGQASNEQFF. The CDR3 coding sequence is TGTGCCAGCAGTAAGGGACAGGCGAGCAATGAGCAGTTCTTC. Together with reference TRBV7-9 and TRBJ2-1, the CDR3 gives the full variable domain: DTGVSQNPRHKITKRGQNVTFRCDPISEHNRLYWYRQTLGQGPEFLTYFQNEAQLEKSRLLSDRFSAERPKGSFSTLEIQRTEQGDSAMYLCASSKGQASNEQFFGPGTRLTVL.